This T cell receptor beta chain was captured in a study of glioma-infiltrating T cells after dendritic cell vaccination. In the study overall: At biweekly intervals, patients got three intradermal dendritic cell vaccine injections. Study conclusions and caveats: Longer survival after dendritic cell vaccination followed higher pretreatment TIL content.

Input was around 2 ug genomic DNA, or all available if less. The primer mix had 60 V beta and 13 J beta primers. The protocol was immunoSEQ multiplex PCR, while the TCRdb copy is restricted to in-frame clones and leaves out a portion. Of roughly 100,000 clones listed, around 83% are singletons. The J segment lost 4 bases and the V segment lost 1 base, leaving 6 bases of the junction unmatched. This CDR3 is 14 amino acids long. CDR1 and CDR2 (germline): SQVTM, ANQGSEA. The time point denotes: after dendritic cell vaccination, including at tumor progression/relapse. About this clone itself: Its antigen remains unidentified.

The sample here was blood, taken after dendritic cell vaccination. The TCR was taken from a human donor with glioblastoma. The genes are TRBV29-1 and TRBJ2-7, with TRBD1 matching 8 bases. Here the CDR3 DNA reads TGCAGCGTTGAAGGGCAGGGGGCCGGGTACGAGCAGTACTTC. It encodes CSVEGQGAGYEQYF.